One and the same sample provided the 2 T cell receptor beta chains below, sequenced in a study of blood T cell repertoires in COVID-19. Profiled with immunoSEQ multiplex PCR; TCRdb holds only in-frame clones, not every one. This table holds nearly 250,000 clones, around 88% found once. The material sequenced was peripheral blood. All receptors derive from a woman of 80 years or more with COVID-19, enrolled during active disease.

The chain is built from TRBV6-5 and TRBJ1-2; D uncertain. Trimming left V 5 bases short and J 1 base short, with 8 bases between. From germline, CDR1 is MNHEY and CDR2 SVGAGI. The CDR3 runs 13 residues. CDR3 sequence: CASSRRVNYGYTF. CDR3 coding DNA: TGTGCCAGCAGTAGGAGGGTTAACTATGGCTACACCTTC.

The chain recombines TRBV3-1 (or the pseudogene TRBV3-2) with TRBJ1-6; no firm D call. The germline CDR1 and CDR2 sequences are LGHDT and YNNKEL (reference sequence). The CDR3 extends over 14 amino acids. V lost 0 bases and J lost 12, with 12 bases in between. For the CDR3, the DNA is TGTGCCAGCAGCCAAGACTGGAGCAAACTACCCCTCCACTTT. Encoded protein: CASSQDWSKLPLHF.